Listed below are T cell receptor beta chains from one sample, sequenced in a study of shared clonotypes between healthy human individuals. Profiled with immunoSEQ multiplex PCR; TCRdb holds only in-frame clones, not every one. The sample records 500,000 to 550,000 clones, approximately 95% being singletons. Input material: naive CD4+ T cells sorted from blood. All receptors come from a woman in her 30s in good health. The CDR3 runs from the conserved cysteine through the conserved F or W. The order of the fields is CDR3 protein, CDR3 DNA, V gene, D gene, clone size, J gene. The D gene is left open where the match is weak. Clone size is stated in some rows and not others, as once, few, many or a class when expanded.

CASSYGLAGPTGELFF | TGTGCCAGCAGTTACGGACTAGCGGGGCCCACCGGGGAGCTGTTTTTT | TRBV6-5 | TRBD2 | once | TRBJ2-2
CASSAGAADNEQFF | TGCGCCAGCAGCGCAGGAGCGGCTGACAATGAGCAGTTCTTC | TRBV5-1 | - | once | TRBJ2-1
CASSLYGTSANTGELFF | TGTGCCAGCAGTTTATACGGGACTAGCGCAAACACCGGGGAGCTGTTTTTT | TRBV27 | TRBD2 | - | TRBJ2-2
CASSLTATGSRAEQYF | TGTGCCAGCAGCTTAACGGCGACTGGCAGCAGGGCCGAGCAGTACTTC | TRBV11-1 | - | - | TRBJ2-7
CASSSPGFSYNEQFF | TGCGCCAGCAGCTCACCGGGGTTCTCCTACAATGAGCAGTTCTTC | TRBV5-1 | - | - | TRBJ2-1
CASRRGLRSSYNEQFF | TGTGCCAGCCGTCGCGGGCTGAGGAGTTCCTACAATGAGCAGTTCTTC | TRBV27 | - | - | TRBJ2-1
CASRRRQGTSTEAFF | TGTGCCAGCAGACGACGACAGGGGACTAGCACTGAAGCTTTCTTT | TRBV2 | TRBD1 | - | TRBJ1-1
CASSSADRYNEQFF | TGTGCCAGCAGCTCAGCGGATAGGTACAATGAGCAGTTCTTC | TRBV7-6 | - | once | TRBJ2-1
CASSPPRGLENTEAFF | TGTGCCAGCAGTCCGCCTAGGGGGCTGGAGAACACTGAAGCTTTCTTT | TRBV6-6 | TRBD1 | - | TRBJ1-1
CAAAAGVNDQPQHF | TGTGCTGCAGCGGCAGGGGTTAATGATCAGCCCCAGCATTTT | TRBV6-1 | - | - | TRBJ1-5
CASSFGGTGGTTQYF | TGTGCCAGCAGCTTCGGCGGGACAGGCGGAACTACGCAGTACTTC | TRBV5-8 | TRBD1 | - | TRBJ2-7
CASSRAATQDLYEQYF | TGTGCCAGTAGTAGAGCTGCCACGCAGGACCTCTACGAGCAGTACTTC | TRBV19 | - | - | TRBJ2-7
CASSLLAGAGNEQFF | TGTGCCAGCAGCTTATTAGCGGGAGCAGGCAATGAGCAGTTCTTC | TRBV7-8 | TRBD2 | - | TRBJ2-1
CASRDRGSYNEQFF | TGTGCCAGCAGAGACCGGGGCTCCTACAATGAGCAGTTCTTC | TRBV6-5 | - | - | TRBJ2-1
CASSTGNTIYF | TGTGCCAGCAGTACTGGAAACACCATATATTTT | TRBV2 | - | - | TRBJ1-3
CASRGGEQGFTDTQYF | TGTGCCAGTAGGGGCGGAGAACAGGGGTTTACAGATACGCAGTATTTT | TRBV19 | TRBD1 | - | TRBJ2-3
CASRSTGRYYGYTF | TGTGCCAGCAGGTCAACAGGGAGGTACTATGGCTACACCTTC | TRBV11-2 | - | - | TRBJ1-2
CASSQDGFLTGELFF | TGCGCCAGCAGCCAAGACGGCTTTCTCACCGGGGAGCTGTTTTTT | TRBV4-1 | - | - | TRBJ2-2
CASSQDPGSGYTF | TGCGCCAGCAGCCAAGACCCAGGGAGCGGCTACACCTTC | TRBV4-1 | - | - | TRBJ1-2
CASSVGLNGPRGTDTQYF | TGTGCCAGCAGCGTAGGTTTAAACGGACCCCGGGGCACAGATACGCAGTATTTT | TRBV9 | - | - | TRBJ2-3
CAISPQEGFAEAFF | TGTGCCATCAGCCCCCAGGAGGGATTCGCTGAAGCTTTCTTT | TRBV10-3 | - | - | TRBJ1-1
CSVAEGQGVTGPEAFF | TGCAGCGTTGCCGAGGGACAGGGAGTGACAGGGCCTGAAGCTTTCTTT | TRBV29-1 | TRBD1 | once | TRBJ1-1
CSVGGGGEYDEQYF | TGCAGCGTAGGGGGGGGCGGGGAATACGACGAGCAGTACTTC | TRBV29-1 | - | - | TRBJ2-7
CASSLDSFKQYF | TGTGCCAGCAGCCTGGACAGTTTTAAGCAGTACTTC | TRBV5-5 | - | - | TRBJ2-7
CASSFDSPNTEAFF | TGTGCCAGTAGTTTCGACAGCCCGAACACTGAAGCTTTCTTT | TRBV19 | - | - | TRBJ1-1
CASRGQGPYNEQFF | TGTGCCAGCAGGGGACAGGGCCCCTACAATGAGCAGTTCTTC | TRBV28 | TRBD1 | - | TRBJ2-1
CTSSQGFQETQYF | TGCACCAGCAGCCAGGGGTTCCAAGAGACCCAGTACTTC | TRBV1 | - | - | TRBJ2-5
CASSPRTGDYNEQFF | TGTGCCAGCTCACCTCGGACAGGCGACTACAATGAGCAGTTCTTC | TRBV18 | TRBD1 | - | TRBJ2-1
CASSLDPGRSSYEQYF | TGTGCCAGCAGCTTAGATCCAGGCCGAAGCTCCTACGAGCAGTACTTC | TRBV11-3 | - | - | TRBJ2-7
CASSPTGAVTDTQYF | TGTGCCAGCAGCCCAACAGGGGCCGTGACAGATACGCAGTATTTT | TRBV5-4 | TRBD1 | once | TRBJ2-3
CASSIRSGELFF | TGTGCCAGTAGTATCCGGTCCGGGGAGCTGTTTTTT | TRBV19 | - | - | TRBJ2-2
CASSGGQEYYEQYF | TGTGCCAGCAGTGGTGGACAGGAGTACTACGAGCAGTACTTC | TRBV6-1 | TRBD1 | - | TRBJ2-7
CASSSNTALTEAFF | TGTGCCAGCAGTTCAAACACCGCTCTCACTGAAGCTTTCTTT | TRBV6-1 | - | - | TRBJ1-1
CASSDLAGFSEQYF | TGTGCCAGCAGTGACCTAGCGGGATTTTCCGAGCAGTACTTC | TRBV6-5 | TRBD2 | - | TRBJ2-7
CASSLVEGYEQYF | TGTGCCAGCAGCTTAGTTGAGGGCTACGAGCAGTACTTC | TRBV7-8 | - | - | TRBJ2-7
CASRWAGRPSYTF | TGTGCCAGCAGGTGGGCAGGGAGGCCTAGCTACACCTTC | TRBV6-6 | - | once | TRBJ1-2
CASSTDREAFF | TGTGCCAGCAGCACAGATCGAGAAGCTTTCTTT | TRBV2 | - | few | TRBJ1-1
CASSSGFSRNYYEQYF | TGTGCCAGTAGCTCAGGGTTTAGCAGAAATTACTACGAGCAGTACTTC | TRBV19 | - | - | TRBJ2-7
CASSLYSGRGKGTQYF | TGCGCCAGCAGCTTGTATAGCGGGAGAGGAAAGGGGACCCAGTACTTC | TRBV5-1 | TRBD2 | - | TRBJ2-5
CASSYSGTGGYRLRFEQYF | TGTGCCAGCAGCTACTCCGGGACAGGGGGCTATAGACTTCGCTTCGAGCAGTACTTC | TRBV7-3 | TRBD1 | - | TRBJ2-7
CASSPRQGNTEAFF | TGTGCCAGCAGCCCAAGACAGGGGAACACTGAAGCTTTCTTT | TRBV11-1 | TRBD1 | once | TRBJ1-1
CASSFTTGIYEQYF | TGTGCCAGCAGCTTTACTACAGGGATCTACGAGCAGTACTTC | TRBV5-5 | - | once | TRBJ2-7